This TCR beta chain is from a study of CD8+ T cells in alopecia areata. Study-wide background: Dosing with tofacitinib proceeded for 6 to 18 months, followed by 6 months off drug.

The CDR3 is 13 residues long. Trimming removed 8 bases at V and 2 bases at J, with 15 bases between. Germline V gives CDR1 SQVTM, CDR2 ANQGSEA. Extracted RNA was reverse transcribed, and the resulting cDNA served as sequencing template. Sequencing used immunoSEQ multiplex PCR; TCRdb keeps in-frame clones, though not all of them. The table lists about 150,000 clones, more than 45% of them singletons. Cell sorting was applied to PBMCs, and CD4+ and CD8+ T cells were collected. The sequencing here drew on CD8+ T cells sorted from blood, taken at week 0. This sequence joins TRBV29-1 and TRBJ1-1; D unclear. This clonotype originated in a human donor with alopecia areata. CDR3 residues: CSLTSGPNTEAFF. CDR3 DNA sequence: TGCAGCCTAACATCGGGCCCTAACACTGAAGCTTTCTTT. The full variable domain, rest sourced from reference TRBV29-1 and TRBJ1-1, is SAVISQKPSRDICQRGTSLTIQCQVDSQVTMMFWYRQQPGQSLTLIATANQGSEATYESGFVIDKFPISRPNLTFSTLTVSNMSPEDSSIYLCSLTSGPNTEAFFGQGTRLTVV.